This T cell receptor (beta chain) is from a study of control samples from healthy donors and cancer patients. Germline V gene lookup returns CDR1 SGDLS and CDR2 YYNGEE. V was pared by 3 bases and J by 5 bases, with 2 bases of the junction left unmatched. This CDR3 is 15 amino acids long. Only in-frame clones appear in the TCRdb table, and some are missing; sequencing was by immunoSEQ multiplex PCR. This sample yields over 150,000 clones, of which roughly 94% are seen a single time; 14% belongs to the top ten. The receptor was isolated from a man in his 60s with colorectal cancer. The sequencing sample was made of PBMCs. This chain joins TRBV9 and TRBJ2-5; TRBD2 matches 15 bases. The CDR3 DNA is TGTGCCAGCAGCGGGACTAGCGGGGGGGCGGAGACCCAGTACTTC. It yields the protein CASSGTSGGAETQYF.